These 3 T cell receptor beta chains came from one sample sequenced in a study of cytomegalovirus exposure and HLA in healthy donors. 60 Vbeta and 13 Jbeta primers were used in PCR. Produced via immunoSEQ multiplex PCR; TCRdb's table is partial and in-frame only. In all, the sample yields roughly 200,000 clones. Sequencing input: PBMCs. These receptors all come from a man aged 30-40 years in good health and CMV-seronegative.

This chain connects TRBV9 to TRBJ1-1; TRBD1 matches 7 bases. CDR1 and CDR2 from the germline V gene are SGDLS and YYNGEE. This CDR3 region has 17 residues. V lost 0 bases, J lost 4 bases, and 12 bases stayed unmatched. CDR3 DNA sequence: TGTGCCAGCAGCGTAGAGGGCCAGGGGGATTGGGTCACTGAAGCTTTCTTT. It is translated as CASSVEGQGDWVTEAFF.

The rearrangement links TRBV7-9 to TRBJ2-5, with TRBD1 identical over 7 bases. Looked up from germline, CDR1 is SEHNR and CDR2 is FQNEAQ (reference sequence). CDR3 size: 13 residues. V was pared by 4 bases and J by 2 bases, with 1 base of the junction left unmatched. The CDR3 DNA reads TGTGCCAGCAGCTCGGGACAGCAAGAGACCCAGTACTTC. This codes for CASSSGQQETQYF.

The J gene is TRBJ1-1, the V gene TRBV5-6; TRBD1 aligns across 7 bases. Trimming at V came to 2 bases and at J to 2 bases, leaving 3 bases not matched to a gene. The CDR3 covers 14 residues. The germline gives CDR1 SGHDT, CDR2 YYEEEE. The CDR3: CASSLQGINTEAFF. The CDR3 DNA follows: TGTGCCAGCAGCTTACAGGGGATCAACACTGAAGCTTTCTTT.